This T cell receptor (beta chain) emerged from a study of identical twins. TCRdb redid the calling of the 5' RACE reads with MiXCR, one entry per CDR3 protein. The repertoire consists of 550,000 to 800,000 distinct CDR3 sequences, with 7% to 7.5% occurring once and the leading ten covering about 1.5%. The sample also formed part of further work on yellow fever vaccine responses in identical twins.

The sample comprised PBMCs. This clonotype originated in a woman between 18 and 30 years old in good health.

The CDR3 region has the DNA TGTGCCACCAGCCAACTAGCGGGAGAAGGAGCATTCGAGCAGTACTTC. It specifies CATSQLAGEGAFEQYF. This rearrangement joins TRBV15 to TRBJ2-7, with 11 bases aligning to TRBD2. V was clipped by 5 bases and J by 6 bases; unmatched bases: 12. This CDR3 is built from 16 residues. CDR1 and CDR2 (germline): LNHNV, YYDKDF (reference sequence).